The sequence of this TCR beta chain was determined in a study of memory CD4+ T cells and cytomegalovirus serostatus. The CDR3 has 12 residues. Trimming removed 4 bases at V and 7 bases at J, with 7 bases between. Germline CDR1 is SEHNR and CDR2 is FQNEAQ (reference sequence). Regarding the study as a whole: The CMV-associated TCR signature appears largely within the CD4+ memory repertoire. About 40% of the roughly 160 known CMV-associated TCRbeta sequences appeared in CD4+ memory.

Comment on this clone: Its target is not known.

Clones were read by immunoSEQ multiplex PCR, and TCRdb kept only the in-frame ones, dropping some. The table has 70,000 to 95,000 clones, 65% to 85% seen once. The sort gate was single viable CD3+CD4+CD8-CD45RO+ cells for memory CD4+ T cells. Total CD4+ T cells were enriched by CD4 positive selection. The V call is TRBV7-9, the J call TRBJ1-4; TRBD1 is a possible D gene (6 bases). Sequencing was done on a sample of memory CD4+ T cells from blood. This clonotype was obtained from an adult in good health and CMV-seronegative. CDR3 nucleotides: TGTGCCAGCAGCTCAGGGGTTGAAAAACTGTTTTTT. It specifies CASSSGVEKLFF.